The clone carrying this T cell receptor (beta chain) showed up just a few times. Generated by immunoSEQ multiplex PCR, the TCRdb table keeps only in-frame clones and is missing some. The table shows 310,000 or so clones, with approximately 84% occurring only once. This entry comes from a study of blood T cell repertoires in COVID-19. Study overall: T cells, B-cell-depleted T cells, or PBMCs provided the cDNA or gDNA that served as material.

Participants were aged about 18 to 90 years, lived in 24 US areas, and enrolled virtually. Germline values: CDR1 SQVTM, CDR2 ANQGSEA. The CDR3 runs 14 residues. V shed 5 bases, J shed 0 bases, and the junction held 4 bases outside the gene matches. The V and J genes are TRBV29-1 and TRBJ2-7, with 10 bases fitting TRBD1. The sample was PBMCs or T cells enriched from blood (not recorded which). The sequence was obtained from a woman aged 18-30 years who had recovered from COVID-19. CDR3 in amino acids: CSVRDRGSSYEQYF. CDR3 bases: TGCAGCGTTCGGGACAGGGGAAGCTCCTACGAGCAGTACTTC.